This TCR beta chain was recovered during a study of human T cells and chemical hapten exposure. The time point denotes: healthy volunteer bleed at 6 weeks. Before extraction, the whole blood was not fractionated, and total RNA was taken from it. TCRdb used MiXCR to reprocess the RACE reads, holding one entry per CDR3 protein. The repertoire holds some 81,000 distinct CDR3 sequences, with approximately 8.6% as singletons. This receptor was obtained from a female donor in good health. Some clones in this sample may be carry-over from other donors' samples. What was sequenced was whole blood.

The DNA for the CDR3 is TGCAGTGCCCGGCCTTTGGACAGGGGCACTGAAGCTTTCTTT. This encodes CSARPLDRGTEAFF. The rearrangement links TRBV20-1 to TRBJ1-1; 9 bases align to TRBD1. J gave up 4 bases and V 6 bases, and 9 bases lay outside the gene matches. Germline V gives CDR1 DFQATT, CDR2 SNEGSKA (reference sequence). CDR3 length equals 14 residues.